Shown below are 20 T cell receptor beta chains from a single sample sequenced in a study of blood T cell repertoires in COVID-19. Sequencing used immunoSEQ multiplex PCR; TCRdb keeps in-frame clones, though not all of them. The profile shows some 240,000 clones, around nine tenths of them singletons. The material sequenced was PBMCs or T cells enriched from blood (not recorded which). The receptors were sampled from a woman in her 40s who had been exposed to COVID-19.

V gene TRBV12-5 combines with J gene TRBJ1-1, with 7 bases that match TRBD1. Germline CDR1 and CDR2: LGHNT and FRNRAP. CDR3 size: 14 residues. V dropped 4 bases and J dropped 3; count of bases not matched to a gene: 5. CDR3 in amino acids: CASGYRQGDTEAFF. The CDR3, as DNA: TGTGCTAGTGGTTATCGACAGGGAGACACTGAAGCTTTCTTT.

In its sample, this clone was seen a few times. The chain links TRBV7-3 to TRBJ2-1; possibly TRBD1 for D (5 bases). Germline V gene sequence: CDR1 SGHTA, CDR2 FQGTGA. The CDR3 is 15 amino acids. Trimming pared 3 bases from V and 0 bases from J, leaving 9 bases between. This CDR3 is CASSFDSTSYNEQFF. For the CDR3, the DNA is TGTGCCAGCAGCTTCGACAGTACCTCCTACAATGAGCAGTTCTTC.

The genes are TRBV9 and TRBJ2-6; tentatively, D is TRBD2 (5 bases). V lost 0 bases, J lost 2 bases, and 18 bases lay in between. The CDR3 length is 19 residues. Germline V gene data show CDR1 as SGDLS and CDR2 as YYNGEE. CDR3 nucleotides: TGTGCCAGCAGCGTAGAGATGGGTTTTGGACTTGCTGGGGCCAACGTCCTGACTTTC. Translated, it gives CASSVEMGFGLAGANVLTF.

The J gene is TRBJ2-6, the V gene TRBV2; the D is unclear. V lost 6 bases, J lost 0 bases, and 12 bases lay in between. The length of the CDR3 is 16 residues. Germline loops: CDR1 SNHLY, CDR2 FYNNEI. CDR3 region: CASRPQVPSGANVLTF. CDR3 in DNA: TGTGCCAGCAGACCGCAGGTACCCTCTGGGGCCAACGTCCTGACTTTC. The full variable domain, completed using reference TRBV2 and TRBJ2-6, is EPEVTQTPSHQVTQMGQEVILRCVPISNHLYFYWYRQILGQKVEFLVSFYNNEISEKSEIFDDQFSVERPDGSNFTLKIRSTKLEDSAMYFCASRPQVPSGANVLTFGAGSRLTVL.

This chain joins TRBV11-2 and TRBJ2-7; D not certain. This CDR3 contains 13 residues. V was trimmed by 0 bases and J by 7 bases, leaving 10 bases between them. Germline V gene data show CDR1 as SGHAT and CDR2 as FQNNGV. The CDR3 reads CASSLDPPGEQYV. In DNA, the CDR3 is TGTGCCAGCAGCTTAGACCCCCCGGGTGAGCAGTACGTC.

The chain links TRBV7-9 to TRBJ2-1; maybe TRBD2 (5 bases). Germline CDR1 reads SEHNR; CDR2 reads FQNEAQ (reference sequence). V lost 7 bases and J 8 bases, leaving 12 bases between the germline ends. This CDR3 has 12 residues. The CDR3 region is CASTWGAHEQFF. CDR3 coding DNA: TGTGCCAGCACCTGGGGAGCGCATGAGCAGTTCTTC.

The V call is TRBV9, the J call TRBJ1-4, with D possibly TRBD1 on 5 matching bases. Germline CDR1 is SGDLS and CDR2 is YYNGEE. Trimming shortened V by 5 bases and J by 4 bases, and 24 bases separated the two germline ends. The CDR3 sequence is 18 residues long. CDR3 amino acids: CASSGGTRRGWGNEKLFF. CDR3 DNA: TGTGCCAGCAGTGGCGGGACCCGCCGGGGCTGGGGTAATGAAAAACTGTTTTTT. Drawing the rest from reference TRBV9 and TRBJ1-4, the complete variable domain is DSGVTQTPKHLITATGQRVTLRCSPRSGDLSVYWYQQSLDQGLQFLIQYYNGEERAKGNILERFSAQQFPDLHSELNLSSLELGDSALYFCASSGGTRRGWGNEKLFFGSGTQLSVL.

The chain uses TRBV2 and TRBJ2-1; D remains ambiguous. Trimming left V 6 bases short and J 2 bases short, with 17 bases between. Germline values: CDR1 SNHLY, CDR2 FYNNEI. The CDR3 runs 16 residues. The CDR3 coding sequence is TGTGCCAGCAGGGGCGTATCGGCTACCACCTACAATGAGCAGTTCTTC. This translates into CASRGVSATTYNEQFF.

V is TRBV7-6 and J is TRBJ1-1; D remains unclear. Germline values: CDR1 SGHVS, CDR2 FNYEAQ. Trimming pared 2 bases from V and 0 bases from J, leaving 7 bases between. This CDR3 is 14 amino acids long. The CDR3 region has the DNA TGTGCCAGCAGCTTATCCGCGGTGAACACTGAAGCTTTCTTT. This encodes CASSLSAVNTEAFF. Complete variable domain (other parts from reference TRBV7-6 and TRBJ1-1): GAGVSQSPRYKVTKRGQDVALRCDPISGHVSLYWYRQALGQGPEFLTYFNYEAQQDKSGLPNDRFSAERPEGSISTLTIQRTEQRDSAMYRCASSLSAVNTEAFFGQGTRLTVV.

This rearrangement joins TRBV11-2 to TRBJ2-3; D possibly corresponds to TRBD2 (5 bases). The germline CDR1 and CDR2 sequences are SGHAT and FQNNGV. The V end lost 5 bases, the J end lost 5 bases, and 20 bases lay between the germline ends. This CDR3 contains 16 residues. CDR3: CASSLLSGWRGDTQYF. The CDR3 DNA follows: TGTGCCAGCAGCCTATTGAGCGGATGGCGTGGAGATACGCAGTATTTT. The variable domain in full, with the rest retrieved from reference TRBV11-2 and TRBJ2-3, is EAGVAQSPRYKIIEKRQSVAFWCNPISGHATLYWYQQILGQGPKLLIQFQNNGVVDDSQLPKDRFSAERLKGVDSTLKIQPAKLEDSAVYLCASSLLSGWRGDTQYFGPGTRLTVL.

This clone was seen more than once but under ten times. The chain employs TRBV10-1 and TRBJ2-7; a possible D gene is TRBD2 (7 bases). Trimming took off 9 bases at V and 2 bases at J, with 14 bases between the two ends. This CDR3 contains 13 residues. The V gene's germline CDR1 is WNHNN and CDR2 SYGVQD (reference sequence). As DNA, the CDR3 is TGCGCCAGAGGGGGGGAGGGAGCCTACGAGCAGTACTTC. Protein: CARGGEGAYEQYF.

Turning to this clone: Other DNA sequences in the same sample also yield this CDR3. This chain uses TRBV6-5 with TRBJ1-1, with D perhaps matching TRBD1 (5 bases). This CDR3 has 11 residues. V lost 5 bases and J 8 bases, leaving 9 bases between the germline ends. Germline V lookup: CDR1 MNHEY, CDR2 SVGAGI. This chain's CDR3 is CASSTGGEAFF. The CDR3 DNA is TGTGCCAGCAGTACGGGGGGAGAAGCTTTCTTT.

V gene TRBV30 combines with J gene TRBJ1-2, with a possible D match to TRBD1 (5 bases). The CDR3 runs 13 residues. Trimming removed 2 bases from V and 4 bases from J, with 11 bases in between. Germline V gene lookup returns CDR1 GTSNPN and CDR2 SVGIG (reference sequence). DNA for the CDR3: TGTGCCTGGAGTCAGGGACTGTCCTATGGCTACACCTTC. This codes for CAWSQGLSYGYTF.

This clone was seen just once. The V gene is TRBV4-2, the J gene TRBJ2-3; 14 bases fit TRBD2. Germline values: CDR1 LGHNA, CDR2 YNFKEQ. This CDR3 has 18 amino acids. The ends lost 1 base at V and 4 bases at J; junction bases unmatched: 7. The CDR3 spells CASSQGLAGGPNPDTQYF. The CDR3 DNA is TGTGCCAGCAGCCAAGGACTAGCGGGGGGGCCTAACCCAGATACGCAGTATTTT.

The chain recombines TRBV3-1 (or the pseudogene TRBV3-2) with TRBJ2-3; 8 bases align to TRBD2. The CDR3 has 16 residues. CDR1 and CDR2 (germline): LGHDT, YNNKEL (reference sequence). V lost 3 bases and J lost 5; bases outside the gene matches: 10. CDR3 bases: TGTGCCAGCAGCCACCGAGCGGGGGTTAGACTAGATACGCAGTATTTT. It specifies CASSHRAGVRLDTQYF.

For the CDR3, the DNA is TGTGCCAGTAGGGGACAGGGGGCGCCGTATGAAAAACTGTTTTTT. As protein: CASRGQGAPYEKLFF. The chain joins TRBV2 to TRBJ1-4; 12 nucleotides line up with TRBD1. CDR1 is SNHLY and CDR2 is FYNNEI in the germline V gene. The CDR3 totals 15 residues. With 9 bases clipped from V and 6 bases from J, the junction kept 8 bases outside the gene matches.

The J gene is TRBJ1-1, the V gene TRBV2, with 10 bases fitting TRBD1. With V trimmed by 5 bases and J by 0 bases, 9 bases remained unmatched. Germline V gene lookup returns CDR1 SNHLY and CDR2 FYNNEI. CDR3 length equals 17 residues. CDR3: CASSPRDRGFMNTEAFF. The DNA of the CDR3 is TGTGCCAGCAGTCCTCGGGACAGGGGTTTCATGAACACTGAAGCTTTCTTT.

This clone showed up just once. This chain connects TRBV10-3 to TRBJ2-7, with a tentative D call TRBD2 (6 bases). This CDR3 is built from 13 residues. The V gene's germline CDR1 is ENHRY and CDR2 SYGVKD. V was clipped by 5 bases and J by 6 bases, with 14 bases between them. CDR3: CAISQTSFAEQYV. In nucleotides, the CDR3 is TGTGCCATCAGTCAAACTAGCTTCGCCGAGCAGTACGTC.

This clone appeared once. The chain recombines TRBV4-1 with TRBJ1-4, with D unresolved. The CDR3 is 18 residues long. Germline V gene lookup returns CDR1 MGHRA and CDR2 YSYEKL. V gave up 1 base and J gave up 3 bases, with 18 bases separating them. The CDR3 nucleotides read TGCGCCAGCAGCCAAGCCGGACTTCGTGGAGCTTCTAATGAAAAACTGTTTTTT. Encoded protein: CASSQAGLRGASNEKLFF.

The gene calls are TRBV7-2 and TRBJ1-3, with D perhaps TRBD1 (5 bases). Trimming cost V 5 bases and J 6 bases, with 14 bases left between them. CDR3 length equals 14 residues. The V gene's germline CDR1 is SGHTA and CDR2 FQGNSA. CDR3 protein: CASSPRQRENTIYF. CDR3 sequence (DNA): TGTGCCAGCAGCCCCCGACAGAGAGAAAACACCATATATTTT.